The present TCR beta chain was sequenced within a study of blood T cells in healthy people across ages. As for the study in general: Template switching picked up about one barcoded beta molecule for each two T cells.

A second PCR of roughly 7 to 11 cycles used a sample-barcoded 5' primer and a J-beta primer mix. Every cDNA was tagged by a template-switch adaptor with 12 random nucleotides. TCRdb re-called the 5' RACE reads with MiXCR, one entry per CDR3 protein. The data show a few hundred thousand distinct CDR3 sequences, about 26% seen once. The V and J ends lost 7 bases and 3 bases, in that order; junction bases with no gene match: 8. The CDR3 is 15 residues long. The germline gives CDR1 WSHSY, CDR2 SAAADI. Whenever a sample was processed, at least 6 million PBMCs were isolated. This same sample was also part of a study on T cells of mothers and their children. From that second work: A slight, non-significant increase in overlap was found for related mother-child pairs relative to unrelated pairs.

The receptor's source is a boy aged 2-9 years in good health. The source material was blood. The chain couples TRBV10-2 to TRBJ2-1; 8 bases fit TRBD2. CDR3: CASTLAGTGYNEQFF. As DNA, the CDR3 is TGCGCCAGCACGTTAGCGGGAACGGGCTACAATGAGCAGTTCTTC.